One and the same sample provided the 26 T cell receptor beta chains below, sequenced in a study of monozygotic twins with cystic fibrosis. Here immunoSEQ multiplex PCR was the method, and the copy in TCRdb shows in-frame clones only, minus some. Among 35,000 or so clones listed, 75% to 90% were seen once. The source material was blood. The receptors shown here come from a girl aged 2 to 9 with cystic fibrosis.

This chain connects TRBV20-1 to TRBJ1-2; possibly TRBD1 for D (5 bases). V gave up 7 bases and J gave up 2 bases, with 8 bases separating them. Germline V lookup: CDR1 DFQATT, CDR2 SNEGSKA (reference sequence). This CDR3 has 11 amino acids. The DNA of the CDR3 is TGCAGTGGGGACGGAAACTATGGCTACACCTTC. Translation gives CSGDGNYGYTF.

This clone was picked up a small number of times. This chain joins TRBV9 and TRBJ2-1; weak D call: TRBD2 (6 bases). CDR1 SGDLS and CDR2 YYNGEE come from the germline V gene. Trimming took 1 base from V and 8 from J, leaving 13 bases between them. The CDR3 is 14 residues long. The DNA for the CDR3 is TGTGCCAGCAGCGTACGTGTGGGGGGAGATGAGCAGTTCTTC. It yields the protein CASSVRVGGDEQFF.

V and J are TRBV30 and TRBJ2-7; 7 bases fit TRBD2. With V trimmed by 8 bases and J by 6 bases, 10 bases remained unmatched. This CDR3 spans 12 amino acids. Germline V lookup: CDR1 GTSNPN, CDR2 SVGIG (reference sequence). The CDR3 spells CALEVWGGEQYF. The CDR3 region has the DNA TGTGCCCTCGAGGTCTGGGGGGGCGAGCAGTACTTC.

V and J are TRBV9 and TRBJ2-7, with D unresolved. The germline CDR1 and CDR2 sequences are SGDLS and YYNGEE. V lost 2 bases to trimming and J lost 3 bases, with 15 bases between them. The CDR3 spans 15 residues. CDR3 amino acids: CASSVQGLSGYEQYF. As DNA, the CDR3 is TGTGCCAGCAGCGTGCAAGGGCTGTCTGGCTACGAGCAGTACTTC.

In this sample, this clone turned up once. This chain links TRBV6-5 with TRBJ2-7; 8 nucleotides agree with TRBD1. V gave up 6 bases and J gave up 2 bases; unmatched junction bases: 9. This CDR3 region has 15 residues. Germline V gene lookup returns CDR1 MNHEY and CDR2 SVGAGI. This chain's CDR3 is CASSLGGDRPYEQYF. The CDR3 DNA reads as TGTGCCAGCAGCCTTGGAGGGGACAGGCCCTACGAGCAGTACTTC.

In this sample, this clone turned up a few times. V and J are TRBV27 and TRBJ1-4, with D perhaps TRBD1 (5 bases). Trimming shortened V by 6 bases and J by 2 bases, and 7 bases separated the two germline ends. The germline V gene encodes CDR1 MNHEY and CDR2 SMNVEV (reference sequence). CDR3 length equals 13 residues. Here the CDR3 DNA reads TGTGCCAGCAGCGGGACTACTAATGAAAAACTGTTTTTT. This sequence encodes CASSGTTNEKLFF.

This clone was seen only a few times. DNA of the CDR3: TGTGCCAGCAGTTCCCCTTTTCAGGGCCAGGGCTCACCCCTCCACTTT. Protein sequence: CASSSPFQGQGSPLHF. The chain has TRBV6-5 and TRBJ1-6, with D maybe TRBD1 (5 bases). The CDR3 covers 16 residues. Trimming stripped 4 bases from V and 10 bases from J, with 20 bases between. CDR1 MNHEY and CDR2 SVGAGI come from the germline V gene.

The V gene is TRBV19, the J gene TRBJ1-2; 8 bases are shared with TRBD1. Germline V gene lookup returns CDR1 LNHDA and CDR2 SQIVND (reference sequence). V shed 5 bases and J 8 bases; nucleotides not matched to a gene: 4. The CDR3 length is 12 residues. In DNA, the CDR3 is TGTGCCAGTAGTCAGGGGGCAAGAGGCTACACCTTC. Its translation: CASSQGARGYTF.

This clone has more than one count but fewer than ten. V gene TRBV4-1 combines with J gene TRBJ1-4; D unclear. V lost 4 bases and J 8 bases, leaving 11 bases between the germline ends. The CDR3 sequence is 13 residues long. CDR1 and CDR2 from the germline V gene are MGHRA and YSYEKL. CDR3 residues: CASSRWGTEKLFF. The CDR3 DNA is TGCGCCAGCAGCCGGTGGGGTACCGAAAAACTGTTTTTT.

The chain uses TRBV7-9 and TRBJ1-2; tentatively, D is TRBD1 (6 bases). Germline CDR1 is SEHNR and CDR2 is FQNEAQ (reference sequence). V gave up 5 bases and J gave up 0 bases, with 13 bases separating them. The CDR3 is 15 residues long. CDR3 coding DNA: TGTGCCAGCAGCGTCAACAGGGCTTCTAACTATGGCTACACCTTC. Its protein product is CASSVNRASNYGYTF.

The rearrangement links TRBV6-5 to TRBJ2-5; D is ambiguous. There are 13 residues in the CDR3. The germline CDR1 and CDR2 sequences are MNHEY and SVGAGI. V lost 6 bases and J lost 3, with 11 bases in between. The CDR3 coding sequence is TGTGCCAGCAGCTCGCGGACGGAAGAGACCCAGTACTTC. This sequence encodes CASSSRTEETQYF.

The J gene is TRBJ2-1, the V gene TRBV29-1; perhaps TRBD1 as D (5 bases). CDR3 length: 11 amino acids. In germline, CDR1 is SQVTM, CDR2 ANQGSEA. V lost 6 bases and J 9 bases, leaving 12 bases between the germline ends. CDR3 bases: TGCAGCGTCCAGGACAACCTTGAGCAGTTCTTC. The encoded protein is CSVQDNLEQFF.

The rearrangement links TRBV18 to TRBJ2-5, with TRBD1 matching 7 bases. The germline V gene has CDR1 KGHSH and CDR2 LQKENI. CDR3 length equals 14 residues. Trimming at V came to 3 bases and at J to 2 bases, leaving 3 bases not matched to a gene. The CDR3 region has the DNA TGTGCCAGCTCACCTTTGACAGGGCAAGAGACCCAGTACTTC. This codes for CASSPLTGQETQYF.

The rearrangement links TRBV27 to TRBJ1-1; D remains ambiguous. The germline V gene has CDR1 MNHEY and CDR2 SMNVEV (reference sequence). V shed 5 bases and J shed 4 bases, with 11 bases lying between them. This CDR3 is 13 amino acids long. The CDR3 is CASSSFAGTEAFF. Written as DNA, the CDR3 is TGTGCCAGCAGTAGCTTCGCGGGCACTGAAGCTTTCTTT.

V gene TRBV18 combines with J gene TRBJ2-1; D possibly corresponds to TRBD2 (5 bases). V lost 0 bases and J lost 6, with 6 bases in between. The CDR3 extends over 13 amino acids. Germline CDR1 is KGHSH and CDR2 is LQKENI. The CDR3 coding sequence is TGTGCCAGCTCACCACCGGGAGTCAATGAGCAGTTCTTC. It translates to CASSPPGVNEQFF.

The chain employs TRBV6-5 and TRBJ2-1; 7 bases fit TRBD2. CDR1 is MNHEY, CDR2 SVGAGI, per germline. Germline trimming cut 8 bases from V and 6 bases from J; bases unmatched to any gene: 7. The CDR3 sequence is 13 residues long. The CDR3 DNA is TGTGCCAGCGGTCCAGGACTAGTCAATGAGCAGTTCTTC. It yields the protein CASGPGLVNEQFF.

The chain recombines TRBV6-6 with TRBJ2-7; the match to TRBD1 covers 9 bases. Unmatched junction bases numbered 6, after V lost 5 bases and J lost 4 bases. The CDR3 extends over 14 amino acids. In germline, CDR1 is MNHNY, CDR2 SVGAGI (reference sequence). The CDR3 reads CASSPGQGQYEQYF. CDR3 DNA: TGTGCCAGCAGTCCGGGACAGGGCCAGTACGAGCAGTACTTC.

The V and J genes are TRBV2 and TRBJ1-2; weak D call: TRBD1 (6 bases). CDR1 and CDR2 from the germline V gene are SNHLY and FYNNEI. The CDR3 is made up of 13 amino acids. Trimming cost V 9 bases and J 6 bases, with 17 bases left between them. The CDR3 is CARKSPYRDGYTF. In DNA, the CDR3 is TGTGCCAGAAAGTCTCCGTACAGGGATGGCTACACCTTC.

The chain joins TRBV6-5 to TRBJ2-7, with a tentative D call TRBD1 (5 bases). The V gene lost 0 bases and the J gene lost 1 base, with 10 bases spanning the gap. Germline assignment: CDR1 MNHEY and CDR2 SVGAGI. This CDR3 spans 15 amino acids. This CDR3 is CASSYSDSVSYEQYF. The CDR3 DNA follows: TGTGCCAGCAGTTACTCCGACAGCGTATCCTACGAGCAGTACTTC.

The V gene is TRBV29-1, the J gene TRBJ2-1, with 13 bases fitting TRBD2. The CDR3 extends over 16 amino acids. The ends lost 3 bases at V and 4 bases at J; junction bases unmatched: 6. Germline assignment: CDR1 SQVTM and CDR2 ANQGSEA. The CDR3: CSVDTSGGARYNEQFF. The CDR3 DNA is TGCAGCGTTGATACTAGCGGGGGGGCGAGGTACAATGAGCAGTTCTTC.

The rearrangement joins TRBV6-4 to TRBJ1-5; D is perhaps TRBD1 (6 bases). Trimming took off 6 bases at V and 3 bases at J, with 15 bases between the two ends. The CDR3 runs 15 residues. From germline, CDR1 is MRHNA and CDR2 SNTAGT. CDR3 sequence: CASSPGGHPNQPQHF. The CDR3 DNA is TGTGCCAGCAGCCCCGGGGGACATCCCAATCAGCCCCAGCATTTT.

The J gene is TRBJ2-1, the V gene TRBV5-1; 12 nucleotides match TRBD2. CDR1 and CDR2 from the germline V gene are SGHRS and YFSETQ. CDR3 length: 16 amino acids. The junction had 6 bases not matched to a gene; V was cut back by 4 bases and J by 4 bases. CDR3: CASSDVTSGGYNEQFF. The CDR3 DNA is TGCGCCAGCAGCGACGTGACTAGCGGGGGTTACAATGAGCAGTTCTTC. Together with reference TRBV5-1 and TRBJ2-1, the CDR3 gives the full variable domain: KAGVTQTPRYLIKTRGQQVTLSCSPISGHRSVSWYQQTPGQGLQFLFEYFSETQRNKGNFPGRFSGRQFSNSRSEMNVSTLELGDSALYLCASSDVTSGGYNEQFFGPGTRLTVL.

This clone was seen once. This chain links TRBV14 with TRBJ2-7; no reliable D call. V lost 1 base to trimming and J lost 6 bases, with 19 bases between them. CDR1 is SGHDN and CDR2 is FVKESK in the germline V gene. The length of the CDR3 is 16 residues. In DNA, the CDR3 is TGTGCCAGCAGCCAAGGACGTCAAGCGATACTCGGCGAGCAGTACTTC. It yields the protein CASSQGRQAILGEQYF.

This clone was counted once. This CDR3 reads CSVVDKVSREDTQYF. CDR3 coding DNA: TGCAGCGTGGTCGACAAGGTGTCAAGGGAGGATACGCAGTATTTT. The chain employs TRBV29-1 and TRBJ2-3, with D possibly TRBD2 on 5 matching bases. The ends were cut back, 6 bases at V and 6 bases at J, with 22 bases in the middle. The CDR3 runs to 15 residues. In germline, CDR1 is SQVTM, CDR2 ANQGSEA.

This clone was detected only once. V and J are TRBV5-4 and TRBJ1-2; 9 bases line up with TRBD1. Germline loops: CDR1 SGHNT, CDR2 YYREEE (reference sequence). This CDR3 region has 14 residues. V dropped 4 bases and J dropped 7; count of bases not matched to a gene: 8. DNA of the CDR3: TGTGCCAGCAGCGCAACGGACAGGGGAGGTGGCTACACCTTC. Residues: CASSATDRGGGYTF. Full variable domain (remainder filled in from reference TRBV5-4 and TRBJ1-2): ETGVTQSPTHLIKTRGQQVTLRCSSQSGHNTVSWYQQALGQGPQFIFQYYREEENGRGNFPPRFSGLQFPNYSSELNVNALELDDSALYLCASSATDRGGGYTFGSGTRLTVV.

This clone was seen once. The rearrangement links TRBV7-2 to TRBJ2-3; possibly TRBD2 for D (6 bases). The CDR3 extends over 17 amino acids. Looked up from germline, CDR1 is SGHTA and CDR2 is FQGNSA. V was pared by 4 bases and J by 0 bases, with 17 bases between. CDR3 in amino acids: CASSSPSGRGSTDTQYF. The DNA for the CDR3 is TGTGCCAGCAGCTCCCCTTCCGGGCGGGGAAGCACAGATACGCAGTATTTT.